The clone carrying this T cell receptor (beta chain) was seen many times. Its antigen is as yet unknown. The data originate from a study of T cells after yellow fever vaccination. Study results and caveats: High-abundance clonotypes from the bulk population could contaminate FACS-sorted repertoires.

The germline CDR1 and CDR2 sequences are SGHAT and FQNNGV. The germline V and J ends were trimmed by 3 bases and 8 bases, with 7 bases remaining between them. The CDR3 covers 11 residues. TCRdb re-called the 5' RACE reads through MiXCR, storing one row per CDR3 protein. The data show about 430,000 distinct CDR3 sequences, with 15% to 20% seen just once and 15% to 20% held by the top ten. The receptor was isolated from a man aged 18 to 30 who received the YFV17D yellow fever vaccine. Specimen: PBMCs, collected before the yellow fever booster vaccination. This chain connects TRBV11-2 to TRBJ2-5; D is unresolved. DNA for the CDR3: TGTGCCAGCAGCTTGGGTCCTACCCAGTACTTC. Translated, it gives CASSLGPTQYF.